This TCR beta chain was captured in a study of shared clonotypes between healthy human individuals. Deep-level settings were used for running the assay. Using immunoSEQ multiplex PCR, the repertoire was profiled, and TCRdb retains in-frame clones only, with some absent. The sample consists of about 600,000 clones, almost 97% of them appearing once. The CDR3 is 19 residues long. Looked up from germline, CDR1 is SGHAT and CDR2 is FQNNGV. V dropped 0 bases and J dropped 8; count of bases not matched to a gene: 17. V and J are TRBV11-2 and TRBJ2-1; 9 bases match TRBD2. This TCR was recovered from a woman aged 25 to 39 in good health. Source material: naive CD4+ T cells sorted from blood. Subset meaning: CD45RA+ positively selected. DNA of the CDR3: TGTGCCAGCAGCTTAGATGAGGGGTGGCGGGAGGGCCGATTCTATGAGCAGTTCTTC. This gives the protein CASSLDEGWREGRFYEQFF.